This T cell receptor (beta chain) was sequenced during a study of sequential checkpoint blockade in melanoma. The data were produced by immunoSEQ multiplex PCR, yet TCRdb's version contains in-frame clones alone and is incomplete. The data show some 9,000 clones, roughly 77% seen once. The sample's treatment: randomized to nivolumab then ipilimumab (arm A) or the reverse (arm B). Sorted cells were live CD3+CD8+, lacking CD19 and CD56, from PBMCs. This CDR3 is built from 15 residues. The germline V gene has CDR1 SGHDN and CDR2 FVKESK. V lost 3 bases to trimming and J lost 4 bases; unmatched junction nucleotides: 5.

The source material was CD8+ T cells sorted from blood (inferred from file names), sampled from a patient given nivolumab and ipilimumab in sequence. The sequence was collected from a human donor with melanoma. V gene TRBV14 combines with J gene TRBJ2-7; TRBD2 matches 11 bases. In DNA, the CDR3 is TGTGCCAGCAGCCAGGCTAGCGGGGGGATTTACGAGCAGTACTTC. Its translation is CASSQASGGIYEQYF.